This T cell receptor (beta chain) is drawn from a study of OX40 agonist ivuxolimab in advanced cancers. For the study at large: Cohort: 75% to 90% men, mean age about 60, aged about 23 to 79. Study-wide results and caveats: The mean number of expanded clones was higher in CD8+ T cells than in CD4+.

Patients were ruled out by autoimmune disease history or systemic immunosuppression. Generated by immunoSEQ multiplex PCR, the TCRdb table keeps only in-frame clones and is missing some. The data show approximately 90,000 clones, roughly nine tenths seen once. With respect to this clone: The antigen is unknown.

Trimming left V 0 bases short and J 4 bases short, with 12 bases between. The CDR3 covers 16 residues. The germline V gene has CDR1 MNHNY and CDR2 SVGAGI (reference sequence). The V and J genes are TRBV6-6 and TRBJ2-2; D is possibly TRBD2 (7 bases). Here the sequenced sample was CD4+ or CD8+ T cells sorted from blood, taken in a trial of the OX40 agonist ivuxolimab. The TCR comes from an adult with an advanced solid tumor such as melanoma, head and neck, liver or kidney cancer. The DNA of the CDR3 is TGTGCCAGCAGTTACTCGAGTAGGGGGGGCACCGGGGAGCTGTTTTTT. Residues: CASSYSSRGGTGELFF.